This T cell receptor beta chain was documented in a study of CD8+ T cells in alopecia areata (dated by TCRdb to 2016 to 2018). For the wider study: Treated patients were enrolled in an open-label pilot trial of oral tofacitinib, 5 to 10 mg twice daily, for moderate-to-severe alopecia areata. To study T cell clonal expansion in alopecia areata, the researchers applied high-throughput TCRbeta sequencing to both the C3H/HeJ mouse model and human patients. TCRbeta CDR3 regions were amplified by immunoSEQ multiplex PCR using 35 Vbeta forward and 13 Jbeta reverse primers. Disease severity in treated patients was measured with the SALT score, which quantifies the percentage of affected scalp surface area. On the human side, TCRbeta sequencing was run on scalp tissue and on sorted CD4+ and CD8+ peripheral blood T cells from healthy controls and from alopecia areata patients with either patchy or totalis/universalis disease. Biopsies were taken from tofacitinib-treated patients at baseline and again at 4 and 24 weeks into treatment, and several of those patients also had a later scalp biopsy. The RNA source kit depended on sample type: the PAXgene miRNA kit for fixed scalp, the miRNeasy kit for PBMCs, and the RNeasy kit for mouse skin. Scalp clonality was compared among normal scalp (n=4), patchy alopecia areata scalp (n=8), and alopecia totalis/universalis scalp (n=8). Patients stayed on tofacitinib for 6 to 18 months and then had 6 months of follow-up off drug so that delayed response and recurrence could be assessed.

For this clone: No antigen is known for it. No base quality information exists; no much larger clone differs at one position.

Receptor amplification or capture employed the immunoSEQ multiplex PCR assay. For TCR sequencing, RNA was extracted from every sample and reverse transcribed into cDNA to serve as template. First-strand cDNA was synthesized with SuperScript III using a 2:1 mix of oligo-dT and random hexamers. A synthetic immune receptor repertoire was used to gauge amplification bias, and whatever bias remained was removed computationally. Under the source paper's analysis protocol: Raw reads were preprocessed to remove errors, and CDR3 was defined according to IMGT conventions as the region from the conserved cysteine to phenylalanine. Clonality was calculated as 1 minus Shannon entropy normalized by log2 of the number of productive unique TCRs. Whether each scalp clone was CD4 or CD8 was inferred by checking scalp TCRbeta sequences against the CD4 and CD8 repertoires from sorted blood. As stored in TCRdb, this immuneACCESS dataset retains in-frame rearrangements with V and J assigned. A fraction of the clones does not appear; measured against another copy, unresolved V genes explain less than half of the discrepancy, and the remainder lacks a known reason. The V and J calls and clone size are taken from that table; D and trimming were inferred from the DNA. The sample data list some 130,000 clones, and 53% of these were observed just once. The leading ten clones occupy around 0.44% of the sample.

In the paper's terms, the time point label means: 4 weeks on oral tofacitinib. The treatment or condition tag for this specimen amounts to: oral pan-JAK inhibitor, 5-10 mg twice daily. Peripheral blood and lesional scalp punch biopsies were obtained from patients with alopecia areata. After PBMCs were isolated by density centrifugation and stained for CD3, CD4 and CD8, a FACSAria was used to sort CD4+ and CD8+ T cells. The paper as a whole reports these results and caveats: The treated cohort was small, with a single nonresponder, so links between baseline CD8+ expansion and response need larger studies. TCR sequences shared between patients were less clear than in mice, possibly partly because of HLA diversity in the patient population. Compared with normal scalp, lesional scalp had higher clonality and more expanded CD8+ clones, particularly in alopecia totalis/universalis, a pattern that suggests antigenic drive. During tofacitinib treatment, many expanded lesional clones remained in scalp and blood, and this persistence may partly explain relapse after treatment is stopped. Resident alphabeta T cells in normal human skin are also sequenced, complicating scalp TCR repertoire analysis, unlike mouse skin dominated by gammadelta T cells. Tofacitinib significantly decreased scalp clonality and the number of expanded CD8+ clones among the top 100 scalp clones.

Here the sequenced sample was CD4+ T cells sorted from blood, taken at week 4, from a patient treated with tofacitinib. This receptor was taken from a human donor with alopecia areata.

The encoded CDR3 is CASSQGQIVETQYF. The nucleotides are TGCGCCAGCAGCCAAGGCCAAATCGTAGAGACCCAGTACTTC. The chain uses TRBV4-1 and TRBJ2-5, with the D gene uncertain. CDR1 is given as MGHRA and CDR2 as YSYEKL, both from the germline V gene. Relative to germline, V is 1 base shorter and J is 4 bases shorter, with 10 bases between their ends. The CDR3, cysteine through phenylalanine, is 14 amino acids long. Of the read, only the CDR3 DNA is kept; its 42 bases are in frame from base 1.